The source of this TCR beta chain is a study of T-cell reconstitution after alpha-beta-depleted transplantation in children. There are 15 residues in the CDR3. Per germline, CDR1 SGHDN and CDR2 FVKESK. Losses at the gene ends were 1 base for V and 8 bases for J; bases not matched to a gene: 9. The table lists this clonotype with many counts. The TCRbeta library incorporated unique molecular identifiers. TCRdb redid the calling of the PCR reads with MiXCR, one entry per CDR3 protein. The top ten hold over 25% of the sample, which has some 220,000 distinct CDR3 sequences, 11% seen once. The sequences come from PBMCs, collected before TCRalphabeta/CD19-depleted stem cell transplant. The TCR was taken from a child under two years old with acute myeloid leukemia, due to receive a stem cell transplant. The rearrangement links TRBV14 to TRBJ1-2; 8 nucleotides match TRBD1. In nucleotides, the CDR3 is TGTGCCAGCAGCCAAGGACTTCAGGGGGCGCGGGGCTACACCTTC. It specifies CASSQGLQGARGYTF.